These 8 T cell receptor beta chains originate from one sample sequenced in a study of OX40 agonist ivuxolimab in advanced cancers. Libraries were prepared by immunoSEQ multiplex PCR; TCRdb keeps only in-frame clonotypes and omits some of them. Among approximately 100,000 clones, less than 95% were seen once, and the ten largest hold approximately 0.34%. The material sequenced was CD4+ or CD8+ T cells sorted from blood, taken in a trial of the OX40 agonist ivuxolimab. These receptors were obtained from an adult with an advanced solid tumor such as melanoma, head and neck, liver or kidney cancer.

The V gene is TRBV4-2, the J gene TRBJ2-2, with 7 nucleotides matching TRBD1. This CDR3 comprises 17 residues. V was clipped by 2 bases and J by 0 bases; unmatched bases: 6. Germline values: CDR1 LGHNA, CDR2 YNFKEQ. As DNA, the CDR3 is TGTGCCAGCAGCCAACTCTCCGGGACAGCGAACACCGGGGAGCTGTTTTTT. It codes for CASSQLSGTANTGELFF.

V is TRBV11-2 and J is TRBJ2-1; the D is unclear. There are 15 residues in the CDR3. Per germline, CDR1 SGHAT and CDR2 FQNNGV. The V end lost 5 bases, the J end lost 4 bases, and 15 bases lay between the germline ends. As DNA, the CDR3 is TGTGCCAGCAGCCTGGGCGGAGCGCCTTACAATGAGCAGTTCTTC. It codes for CASSLGGAPYNEQFF.

The chain is built from TRBV7-9 and TRBJ1-3; a possible D gene is TRBD1 (6 bases). From germline, CDR1 is SEHNR and CDR2 FQNEAQ (reference sequence). This CDR3 spans 19 amino acids. The V end lost 5 bases, the J end lost 0 bases, and 23 bases lay between the germline ends. CDR3 in DNA: TGTGCCAGCAGCCTCAAATCAGGGACAAGGAGGACCTCTGGAAACACCATATATTTT. It encodes CASSLKSGTRRTSGNTIYF. Full variable domain (outside the CDR3, taken from reference TRBV7-9 and TRBJ1-3): DTGVSQNPRHKITKRGQNVTFRCDPISEHNRLYWYRQTLGQGPEFLTYFQNEAQLEKSRLLSDRFSAERPKGSFSTLEIQRTEQGDSAMYLCASSLKSGTRRTSGNTIYFGEGSWLTVV.

The chain combines TRBV10-2 with TRBJ2-1; D could derive from TRBD1 or TRBD2 (5 bases each). CDR3 length equals 12 residues. The germline gives CDR1 WSHSY, CDR2 SAAADI. V lost 5 bases, J lost 6 bases, and 8 bases lay in between. In DNA, the CDR3 is TGCGCCAGCAGTCCTGGGGGCAATGAGCAGTTCTTC. The encoded protein is CASSPGGNEQFF.

V gene TRBV6-6 combines with J gene TRBJ1-5; no clear D gene. CDR1 MNHNY and CDR2 SVGAGI come from the germline V gene (reference sequence). V lost 5 bases, J lost 2 bases, and 10 bases lay in between. The CDR3 covers 14 residues. The CDR3, as DNA: TGTGCCAGCAGTACAGACAACGGCAATCAGCCCCAGCATTTT. Its protein is CASSTDNGNQPQHF.

The rearrangement joins TRBV9 to TRBJ1-1; 8 bases map to TRBD1. In germline, CDR1 is SGDLS, CDR2 YYNGEE. The CDR3 spans 16 residues. V lost 1 base and J lost 1; bases outside the gene matches: 6. CDR3 sequence: CASSVHAGQENTEAFF. DNA of the CDR3: TGTGCCAGCAGCGTACACGCGGGACAGGAGAACACTGAAGCTTTCTTT.

The rearrangement uses TRBV27 and TRBJ2-2; a weak D match, TRBD2 (5 bases). Germline V gives CDR1 MNHEY, CDR2 SMNVEV (reference sequence). V was shortened by 7 bases and J by 5 bases, with 8 bases between the two germline ends. This CDR3 contains 12 residues. This chain's CDR3 is CASKRGTGELFF. The CDR3 DNA reads TGTGCCAGCAAAAGAGGGACCGGGGAGCTGTTTTTT.

The gene calls are TRBV4-3 and TRBJ1-2, with 9 bases matching TRBD1. The germline gives CDR1 LGHNA, CDR2 YSLEER. The V segment lost 3 bases and the J segment 4 bases; nucleotides outside the gene matches: 6. This CDR3 contains 15 residues. This CDR3 is CASSHAGQGVYGYTF. The CDR3 bases are TGCGCCAGCAGCCACGCGGGACAGGGCGTCTATGGCTACACCTTC.